These 30 T cell receptor beta chains share one sample of origin, sequenced in a study of blood T cells in healthy people across ages. Through a sample-barcoded 5' primer and a J-beta primer mix, a second PCR was run for roughly 6 to 11 cycles. TCRdb recomputed calls from the 5' RACE reads with MiXCR, one row per CDR3 protein. In the table there are 550,000 to 650,000 distinct CDR3 sequences, about 30% of which are singletons. The sample was blood. The receptors derive from an elderly woman in good health.

A word on this clonotype: This may stem from a read error, because a much larger clone lies one nucleotide away. The gene calls are TRBV5-8 and TRBJ2-5; D is perhaps TRBD1 (5 bases). Germline V CDR1 and CDR2: SGHTS, YDEGEE. This CDR3 comprises 13 residues. V was trimmed by 4 bases and J by 11 bases, leaving 18 bases between them. The CDR3 DNA reads as TGTGCCAGCAGCCCCGGACAACACAATGAGCAGTACTTC. Protein: CASSPGQHNEQYF.

At least ten counts were recorded for this clonotype. The J gene is TRBJ2-3, the V gene TRBV4-2; D is tentatively TRBD1 or TRBD2 (6 bases each). CDR1 LGHNA and CDR2 YNFKEQ come from the germline V gene. Deletions cut 5 bases from V and 1 base from J, with 19 bases between. The CDR3 length is 17 residues. The CDR3 sequence: CASSNRVGGAGTDTQYF. The CDR3 DNA reads as TGTGCCAGCAGCAACCGCGTGGGGGGCGCGGGCACAGATACGCAGTATTTT.

This clonotype was seen only a few times. The chain recombines TRBV7-9 with TRBJ2-5, with D possibly being TRBD2 (7 bases). V was trimmed by 5 bases and J by 11 bases, leaving 18 bases between them. Germline CDR1 SEHNR, CDR2 FQNEAQ (reference sequence). This CDR3 has 13 amino acids. The CDR3 DNA is TGTGCCAGCAGCCTAGGGGGGGCCGCTGAGCAGTACTTC. Its translation is CASSLGGAAEQYF.

The sample holds many counts of this clonotype. The chain combines TRBV7-2 with TRBJ1-2; 9 bases are a match to TRBD1. The germline CDR1 and CDR2 sequences are SGHTA and FQGNSA. V was pared by 5 bases and J by 0 bases, with 10 bases of the junction left unmatched. This CDR3 has 17 residues. DNA of the CDR3: TGTGCCAGCAGCCCTCGGCGGGGACAGGGTGCTAACTATGGCTACACCTTC. Translation: CASSPRRGQGANYGYTF.

This clonotype appeared many times. The gene calls are TRBV2 and TRBJ2-4; D not resolved. The CDR3 spans 16 residues. Between the trimmed V and J ends, which lost 6 bases and 3 bases, there was a span of 18 bases. Germline CDR1 reads SNHLY; CDR2 reads FYNNEI. DNA of the CDR3: TGTGCCAGCAGAAGCCGGGCCTCGACGATCAAAAACATTCAGTACTTC. It codes for CASRSRASTIKNIQYF.

A word on this clonotype: This may arise from a read error, as a much more abundant clone is one base away. V and J are TRBV5-1 and TRBJ2-1; tentative D call: TRBD2 (6 bases). The CDR3 is made up of 18 amino acids. Germline CDR1 SGHRS, CDR2 YFSETQ. The DNA for the CDR3 is TGCGCCTGCAGCTCTATTGGCCGAGCGGCCCTCGGGGGCAATGAGCAGTTCTTC. It codes for CACSSIGRAALGGNEQFF.

The chain recombines TRBV5-8 with TRBJ1-2; 9 positions agree with TRBD1. Germline V CDR1 and CDR2: SGHTS, YDEGEE. The ends lost 5 bases at V and 8 bases at J; junction bases unmatched: 7. The CDR3 runs 13 residues. CDR3 region: CASRPTGGRGYTF. The CDR3 bases are TGTGCCAGCAGGCCGACAGGGGGAAGAGGCTACACCTTC. The full variable domain, with the rest looked up from reference TRBV5-8 and TRBJ1-2, is EAGVTQSPTHLIKTRGQQATLRCSPISGHTSVYWYQQALGLGLQFLLWYDEGEERNRGNFPPRFSGRQFPNYSSELNVNALELEDSALYLCASRPTGGRGYTFGSGTRLTVV.

The chain is built from TRBV6-4 and TRBJ1-1, with D possibly TRBD1 on 5 matching bases. Per the germline V gene, CDR1 is MRHNA and CDR2 is SNTAGT. The length of the CDR3 is 15 residues. V lost 2 bases to trimming and J lost 3 bases, with 13 bases between them. CDR3 loop: CASSDKPGHHTEAFF. The CDR3 nucleotides read TGTGCCAGCAGTGACAAACCAGGGCATCACACTGAAGCTTTCTTT.

A remark on this clonotype: This may be a read error: a much more frequent sequence differs by one nucleotide. The chain couples TRBV5-5 to TRBJ2-1, with a tentative D call TRBD1 (6 bases). Trimming shortened V by 0 bases and J by 8 bases, and 12 bases separated the two germline ends. The CDR3 is made up of 14 amino acids. The germline V gene encodes CDR1 SGHKS and CDR2 YYEKEE (reference sequence). For the CDR3, the DNA is TGTGCCAGCAGCTTGGAGTATGGGGGCGATGAGCAGTTCTTC. It encodes CASSLEYGGDEQFF.

This clonotype was seen a handful of times. The V gene is TRBV5-1, the J gene TRBJ1-1, with a weak D call TRBD1 (5 bases). Trimming took 4 bases from V and 3 from J, leaving 13 bases between them. This CDR3 is 14 amino acids long. Germline loops: CDR1 SGHRS, CDR2 YFSETQ. CDR3 bases: TGCGCCAGCAGCGTGGACGGGACCCACACTGAAGCTTTCTTT. It is translated as CASSVDGTHTEAFF.

With regard to this clonotype: Since a much larger clone is just one base distant, this may be a read error. The chain couples TRBV20-1 to TRBJ1-2; D may be TRBD1 (5 bases). Germline CDR1 is DFQATT and CDR2 is SNEGSKA (reference sequence). The CDR3 has 13 residues. CDR3 region: CSAAEGTNYGCTF. Written as DNA, the CDR3 is TGCAGTGCTGCCGAGGGGACTAACTATGGCTGCACCTTC.

The rearrangement uses TRBV30 and TRBJ1-5, with a possible D match to TRBD1 (5 bases). This CDR3 comprises 12 residues. Per germline, CDR1 GTSNPN and CDR2 SVGIG (reference sequence). Trimming stripped 8 bases from V and 6 bases from J, with 14 bases between. CDR3 protein: CAGGGGTQPQHF. DNA of the CDR3: TGTGCCGGAGGCGGGGGGACTCAGCCCCAGCATTTT.

Of note for this clonotype: This sequence may be a read error, since a much larger clone differs from it by one base. V usage is TRBV7-2 and J usage is TRBJ2-2; possibly TRBD2 for D (6 bases). With 1 base removed from V and 16 bases from J, the gap between germline ends came to 19 bases. Germline V gene sequence: CDR1 SGHTA, CDR2 FQGNSA. The CDR3 loop spans 14 amino acids. In nucleotides, the CDR3 is TGTGCCAGCAGCTTAGAAAGCGGGCCCGGAGGGCGGTTTTTT. This sequence encodes CASSLESGPGGRFF.

This chain connects TRBV7-2 to TRBJ2-1, with 11 bases that match TRBD2. The CDR3 is 15 residues long. Germline V lookup: CDR1 SGHTA, CDR2 FQGNSA. With 5 bases clipped from V and 5 bases from J, the junction kept 5 bases outside the gene matches. CDR3 amino acids: CASSALAGGHNEQFF. As DNA, the CDR3 is TGTGCCAGCAGCGCGCTAGCGGGGGGCCACAATGAGCAGTTCTTC.

This clonotype appeared many times. CDR3 in amino acids: CASSSWTVQETQYF. DNA of the CDR3: TGTGCCAGCAGCAGCTGGACAGTACAAGAGACCCAGTACTTC. This chain joins TRBV7-2 and TRBJ2-5, with a weak D call TRBD1 (6 bases). Germline V gene data show CDR1 as SGHTA and CDR2 as FQGNSA. The CDR3 length is 14 residues. Trimming took off 5 bases at V and 2 bases at J, with 12 bases between the two ends.

This clonotype has a count of ten or more. V is TRBV7-3 and J is TRBJ2-3; TRBD1 matches at 7 bases. V gave up 5 bases and J gave up 2 bases; unmatched junction bases: 4. Germline V gene data show CDR1 as SGHTA and CDR2 as FQGTGA. This CDR3 has 14 residues. The DNA of the CDR3 is TGTGCCAGCAGCCCCGGACAGGTCACAGATACGCAGTATTTT. As protein: CASSPGQVTDTQYF.

The chain is built from TRBV7-2 and TRBJ2-1, with TRBD2 as a possible D gene (5 bases). The CDR3 covers 12 residues. CDR1 and CDR2 from the germline V gene are SGHTA and FQGNSA. Trimming cost V 0 bases and J 13 bases, with 10 bases left between them. This CDR3 is CASSLALPSQFF. In nucleotides, the CDR3 is TGTGCCAGCAGCTTAGCGCTTCCTAGCCAGTTCTTC.

This clonotype occurred many times. The rearrangement uses TRBV6-2 or TRBV6-3 and TRBJ2-7; D is undetermined. Looked up from germline, CDR1 is MNHEY and CDR2 is SVGEGT. The CDR3 extends over 13 amino acids. V lost 2 bases and J 4 bases, leaving 9 bases between the germline ends. The CDR3, as DNA: TGTGCCAGCAGTTACATGGAAAGGTACGAGCAGTACTTC. Translating gives CASSYMERYEQYF.

The chain has TRBV5-1 and TRBJ2-2, with 7 positions matching TRBD1. Germline V CDR1 and CDR2: SGHRS, YFSETQ. This CDR3 is 15 amino acids long. J was trimmed by 4 bases and V by 4 bases; bases with no gene match: 7. The CDR3 nucleotides read TGCGCCAGCAGCACGACAGGGAAACGCACCGGGGAGCTGTTTTTT. Its translation: CASSTTGKRTGELFF.

In nucleotides, the CDR3 is TGTGCCAGCAGTTACGAATTGAGGGTGTGGGACACTGAAGCTTTCTTT. Encoded protein: CASSYELRVWDTEAFF. This chain links TRBV6-2 or TRBV6-3 with TRBJ1-1; D uncertain. The V and J ends lost 2 bases and 3 bases respectively, with 16 bases between them. The CDR3 runs to 16 residues. Germline V lookup: CDR1 MNHEY, CDR2 SVGEGT.

Note on this clonotype: A single base separates this from a much larger clone, so it may be a read error. Written as DNA, the CDR3 is TGTGCCAGCAGCTACCGGGACAGCTCCTACGATGAGCAGTTCTTC. Amino acid sequence: CASSYRDSSYDEQFF. The chain uses TRBV9 and TRBJ2-1; 7 bases agree with TRBD1. This CDR3 contains 15 residues. Germline assignment: CDR1 SGDLS and CDR2 YYNGEE. Variable domain in full (rest from reference TRBV9 and TRBJ2-1): DSGVTQTPKHLITATGQRVTLRCSPRSGDLSVYWYQQSLDQGLQFLIQYYNGEERAKGNILERFSAQQFPDLHSELNLSSLELGDSALYFCASSYRDSSYDEQFFGPGTRLTVL.

This clonotype appeared many times. The chain combines TRBV7-2 with TRBJ2-1; 9 bases are a match to TRBD1. V dropped 6 bases and J dropped 5; count of bases not matched to a gene: 8. CDR1 is SGHTA, CDR2 FQGNSA, per germline. The CDR3 is 15 amino acids. CDR3: CASRGGQGLNNEQFF. In DNA form, the CDR3 reads TGTGCCAGCAGGGGCGGACAGGGGCTAAACAATGAGCAGTTCTTC.

This clonotype was counted many times. The V call is TRBV7-2, the J call TRBJ1-1; D is uncertain. Deletions cut 5 bases from V and 1 base from J, with 8 bases between. The CDR3 sequence is 13 residues long. Germline V gene data show CDR1 as SGHTA and CDR2 as FQGNSA. The DNA of the CDR3 is TGTGCCAGCAGCCCTGCTACGAACACTGAAGCTTTCTTT. Encoded protein: CASSPATNTEAFF.

The rearrangement uses TRBV20-1 and TRBJ2-7, with D uncertain. V was clipped by 5 bases and J by 0 bases, with 11 bases between them. CDR1 is DFQATT and CDR2 is SNEGSKA in the germline V gene (reference sequence). The CDR3 runs 13 residues. The CDR3 is CSARTESSYEQYF. The CDR3, as DNA: TGCAGTGCTCGGACGGAGAGCTCCTACGAGCAGTACTTC.

The J gene is TRBJ2-7, the V gene TRBV7-2, with D tentatively TRBD1 (5 bases). Germline V gene lookup returns CDR1 SGHTA and CDR2 FQGNSA. Trimming left V 5 bases short and J 3 bases short, with 14 bases between. The CDR3 runs 14 residues. The CDR3 loop reads CASSRGHASYEQYF. The CDR3 DNA reads TGTGCCAGCAGCCGCGGACACGCTAGCTACGAGCAGTACTTC.

The sample holds one count of this clonotype. Lacking the conserved final phenylalanine or tryptophan, this CDR3 likely reflects a read error. The rearrangement uses TRBV20-1 and TRBJ1-1, with TRBD1 matching over 9 bases. CDR1 DFQATT and CDR2 SNEGSKA come from the germline V gene (reference sequence). Germline trimming cut 2 bases from V and 5 bases from J; bases unmatched to any gene: 3. The CDR3 has 13 amino acids. CDR3: CSARYRGHTEAFL. The DNA of the CDR3 is TGCAGTGCTAGATACAGGGGGCATACTGAAGCTTTCTTG.

This rearrangement joins TRBV9 to TRBJ1-4; 10 positions match TRBD1. Looked up from germline, CDR1 is SGDLS and CDR2 is YYNGEE. Losses at the gene ends were 3 bases for V and 8 bases for J; bases not matched to a gene: 7. The CDR3 extends over 15 amino acids. The CDR3, as DNA: TGTGCCAGCAGCGCTGAGGGACAGGGGAAAGAAAAACTGTTTTTT. Amino acid sequence: CASSAEGQGKEKLFF.

As regards this clonotype: An end of the junction differs from the germline gene, which may be a read error. V usage is TRBV4-2 and J usage is TRBJ1-2, with TRBD1 as a possible D gene (5 bases). The germline V gene has CDR1 LGHNA and CDR2 YNFKEQ. The CDR3 runs 15 residues. The CDR3 loop is CASSQDQTEDYGYAF. The CDR3 coding sequence is TGTGCCAGCAGCCAAGATCAGACAGAGGACTATGGCTACGCCTTC.

This clonotype was picked up a small number of times. This chain links TRBV20-1 with TRBJ1-1; TRBD1 is a possible D gene (5 bases). V was cut by 3 bases and J by 1 base, with 9 bases left in between. The CDR3 has 13 residues. CDR1 is DFQATT, CDR2 SNEGSKA, per germline (reference sequence). CDR3 amino acids: CSARGGGNTEAFF. In DNA form, the CDR3 reads TGCAGTGCTAGGGGGGGAGGGAACACTGAAGCTTTCTTT.

The rearrangement uses TRBV7-9 and TRBJ2-1; tentatively, D is TRBD2 (6 bases). The end of the DNA aligns better with TRBJ2-7, so the J call may be wrong. Per the germline V gene, CDR1 is SEHNR and CDR2 is FQNEAQ (reference sequence). CDR3 length: 12 amino acids. This CDR3 reads CASSRGYNEQYF. The DNA for the CDR3 is TGTGCCAGCAGCCGGGGGTACAATGAGCAGTACTTC.